This T cell receptor beta chain was recovered during a study of blood T cells in healthy people across ages. Findings of the study overall: For the donors, CMV status was unknown and possibly confounded expanded clonotype changes.

V was shortened by 6 bases and J by 3 bases, with 14 bases between the two germline ends. The CDR3 is 14 amino acids. Germline CDR1 reads MNHEY; CDR2 reads SVGEGT. Donors were systemically healthy Caucasian individuals from Russia aged roughly 6 to 100 years. This clonotype was seen a handful of times. Its specificity is unknown. A sample-barcoded 5' primer and a J-beta primer mix were used in a second PCR of about 7 to 12 cycles. TCRdb analysed the 5' RACE reads with MiXCR anew, one entry per CDR3 protein. The sample lists about 1.7 million distinct CDR3 sequences; about 30% were seen once. The V and J genes are TRBV6-2 or TRBV6-3 and TRBJ2-5; D may be TRBD1 or TRBD2 (5 bases each). The sequencing sample was made of blood. The source is a woman in her thirties in good health. The CDR3 DNA follows: TGTGCCAGCAGAAAAGCCGGGACCAAAGAGACCCAGTACTTC. The encoded protein is CASRKAGTKETQYF.